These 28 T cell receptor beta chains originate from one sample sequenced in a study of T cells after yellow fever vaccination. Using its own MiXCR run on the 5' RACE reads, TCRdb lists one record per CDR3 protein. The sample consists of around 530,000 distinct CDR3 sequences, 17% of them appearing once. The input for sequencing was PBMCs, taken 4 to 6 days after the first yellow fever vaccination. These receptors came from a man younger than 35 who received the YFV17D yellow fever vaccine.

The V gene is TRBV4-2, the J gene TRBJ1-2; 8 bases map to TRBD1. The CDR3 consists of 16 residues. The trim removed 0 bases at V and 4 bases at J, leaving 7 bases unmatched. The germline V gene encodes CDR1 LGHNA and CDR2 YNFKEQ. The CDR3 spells CASSQDRDRTSYGYTF. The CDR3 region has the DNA TGTGCCAGCAGCCAAGATCGGGACAGGACCTCCTATGGCTACACCTTC.

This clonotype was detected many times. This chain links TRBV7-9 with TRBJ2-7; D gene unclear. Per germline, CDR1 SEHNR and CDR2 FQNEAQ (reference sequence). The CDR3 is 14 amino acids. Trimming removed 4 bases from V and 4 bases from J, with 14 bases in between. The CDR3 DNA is TGTGCCAGCAGCTCCGGGTCCTTAGGGTACGAGCAGTACTTC. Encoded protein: CASSSGSLGYEQYF.

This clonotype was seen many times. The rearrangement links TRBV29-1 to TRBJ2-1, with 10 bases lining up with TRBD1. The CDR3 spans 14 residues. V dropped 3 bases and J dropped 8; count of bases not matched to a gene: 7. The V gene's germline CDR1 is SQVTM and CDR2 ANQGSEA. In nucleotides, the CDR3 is TGCAGCGTTGAGCGGGACAGGGGTTTTCATGAGCAGTTCTTC. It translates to CSVERDRGFHEQFF.

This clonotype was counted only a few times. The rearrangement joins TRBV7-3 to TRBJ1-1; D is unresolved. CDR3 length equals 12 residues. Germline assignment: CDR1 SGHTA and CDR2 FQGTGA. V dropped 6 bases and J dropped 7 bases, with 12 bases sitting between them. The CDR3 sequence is CASSDGLSEAFF. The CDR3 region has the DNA TGTGCCAGCAGTGACGGCCTGAGTGAAGCTTTCTTT.

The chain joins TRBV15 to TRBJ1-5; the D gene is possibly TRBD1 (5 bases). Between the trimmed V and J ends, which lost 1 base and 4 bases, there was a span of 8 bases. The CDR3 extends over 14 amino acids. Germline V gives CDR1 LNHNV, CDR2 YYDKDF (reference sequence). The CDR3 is CATSRGRENQPQHF. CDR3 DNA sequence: TGTGCCACCAGCAGAGGCAGGGAAAATCAGCCCCAGCATTTT. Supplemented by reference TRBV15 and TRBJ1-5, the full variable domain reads DAMVIQNPRYQVTQFGKPVTLSCSQTLNHNVMYWYQQKSSQAPKLLFHYYDKDFNNEADTPDNFQSRRPNTSFCFLDIRSPGLGDTAMYLCATSRGRENQPQHFGDGTRLSIL.

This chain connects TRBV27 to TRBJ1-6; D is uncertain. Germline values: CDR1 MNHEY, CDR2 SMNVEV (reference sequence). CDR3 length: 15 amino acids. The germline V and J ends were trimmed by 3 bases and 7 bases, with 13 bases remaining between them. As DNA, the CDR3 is TGTGCCAGCAGTTTGAAGGGCGCCGGGAATTCACCCCTCCACTTT. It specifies CASSLKGAGNSPLHF.

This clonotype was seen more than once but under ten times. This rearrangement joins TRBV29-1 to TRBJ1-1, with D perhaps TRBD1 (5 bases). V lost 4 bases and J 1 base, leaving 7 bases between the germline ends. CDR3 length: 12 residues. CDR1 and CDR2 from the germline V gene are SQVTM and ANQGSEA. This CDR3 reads CSVAGQNTEAFF. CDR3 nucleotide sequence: TGCAGCGTTGCAGGGCAGAACACTGAAGCTTTCTTT.

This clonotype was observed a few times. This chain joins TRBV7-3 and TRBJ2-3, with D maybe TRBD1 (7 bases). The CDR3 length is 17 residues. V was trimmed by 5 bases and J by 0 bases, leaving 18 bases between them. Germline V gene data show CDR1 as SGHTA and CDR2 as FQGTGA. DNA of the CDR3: TGTGCCAGCAGCCCCCAGGGGGGTGCACCTAGCACAGATACGCAGTATTTT. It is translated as CASSPQGGAPSTDTQYF.

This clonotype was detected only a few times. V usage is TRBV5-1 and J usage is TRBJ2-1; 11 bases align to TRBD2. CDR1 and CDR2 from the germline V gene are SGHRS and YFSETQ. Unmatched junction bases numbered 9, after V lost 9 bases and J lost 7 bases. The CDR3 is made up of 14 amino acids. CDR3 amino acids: CATSGTSGGNEQFF. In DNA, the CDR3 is TGCGCCACATCCGGGACTAGCGGTGGAAATGAGCAGTTCTTC.

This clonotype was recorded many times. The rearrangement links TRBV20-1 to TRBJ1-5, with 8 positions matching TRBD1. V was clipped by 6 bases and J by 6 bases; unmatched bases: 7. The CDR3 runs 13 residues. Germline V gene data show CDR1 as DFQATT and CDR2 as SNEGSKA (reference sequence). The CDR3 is CSANRGVGQPQHF. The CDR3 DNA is TGCAGTGCGAACAGGGGGGTCGGTCAGCCCCAGCATTTT.

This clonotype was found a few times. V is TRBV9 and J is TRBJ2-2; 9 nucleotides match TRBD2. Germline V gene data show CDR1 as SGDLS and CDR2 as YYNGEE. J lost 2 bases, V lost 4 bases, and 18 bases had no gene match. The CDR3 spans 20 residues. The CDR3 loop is CASSLFPGFGTSRNTGELFF. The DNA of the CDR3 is TGTGCCAGCAGCCTCTTTCCGGGTTTTGGGACTAGCCGAAACACCGGGGAGCTGTTTTTT.

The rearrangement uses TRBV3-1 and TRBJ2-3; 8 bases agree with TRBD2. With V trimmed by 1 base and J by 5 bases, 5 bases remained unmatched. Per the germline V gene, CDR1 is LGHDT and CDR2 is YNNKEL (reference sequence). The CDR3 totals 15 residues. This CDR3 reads CASSQGYLAGDTQYF. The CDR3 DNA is TGTGCCAGCAGCCAAGGGTACCTAGCGGGAGATACGCAGTATTTT.

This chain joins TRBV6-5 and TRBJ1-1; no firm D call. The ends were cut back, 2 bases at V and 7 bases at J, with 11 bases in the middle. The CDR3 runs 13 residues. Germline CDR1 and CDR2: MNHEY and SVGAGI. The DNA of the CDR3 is TGTGCCAGCAGTTACGGGCAAAGGCGTGAAGCTTTCTTT. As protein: CASSYGQRREAFF.

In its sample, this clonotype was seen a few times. The CDR3: CASSPRLAGIQETQYF. The CDR3 coding sequence is TGTGCCAGCAGCCCGAGACTAGCGGGGATTCAAGAGACCCAGTACTTC. The chain combines TRBV7-9 with TRBJ2-5, with 11 bases lining up with TRBD2. Germline CDR1 reads SEHNR; CDR2 reads FQNEAQ (reference sequence). V was clipped by 5 bases and J by 2 bases; unmatched bases: 7. The CDR3 loop spans 16 amino acids. The whole variable domain, filled in from reference TRBV7-9 and TRBJ2-5, reads DTGVSQNPRHKITKRGQNVTFRCDPISEHNRLYWYRQTLGQGPEFLTYFQNEAQLEKSRLLSDRFSAERPKGSFSTLEIQRTEQGDSAMYLCASSPRLAGIQETQYFGPGTRLLVL.

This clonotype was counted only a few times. The CDR3 sequence: CASSQEGLTTDTQYF. As DNA, the CDR3 is TGTGCCAGCAGCCAAGAGGGACTAACCACAGATACGCAGTATTTT. The rearrangement uses TRBV3-1 and TRBJ2-3, with TRBD2 matching 7 bases. Germline V CDR1 and CDR2: LGHDT, YNNKEL (reference sequence). V was clipped by 0 bases and J by 2 bases; unmatched bases: 2. CDR3 size: 15 residues.

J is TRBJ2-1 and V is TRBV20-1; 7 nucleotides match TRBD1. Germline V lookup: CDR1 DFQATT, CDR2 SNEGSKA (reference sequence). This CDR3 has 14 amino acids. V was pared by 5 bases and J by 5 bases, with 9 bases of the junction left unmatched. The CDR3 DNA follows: TGCAGTGCTGGCGACAGGGACCAACACAATGAGCAGTTCTTC. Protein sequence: CSAGDRDQHNEQFF.

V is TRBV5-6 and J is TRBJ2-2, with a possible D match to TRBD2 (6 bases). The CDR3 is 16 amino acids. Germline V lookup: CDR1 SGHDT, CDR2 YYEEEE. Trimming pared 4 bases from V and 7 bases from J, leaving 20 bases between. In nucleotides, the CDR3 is TGTGCCAGCAGCCCAATCCCCGGGACTGACTACGGGGAGCTGTTTTTT. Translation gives CASSPIPGTDYGELFF.

The CDR3 reads CASSPLGTNTEAFF. The CDR3, as DNA: TGTGCCAGCTCACCACTCGGGACAAACACTGAAGCTTTCTTT. The chain employs TRBV18 and TRBJ1-1; D is perhaps TRBD1 (6 bases). V was trimmed by 1 base and J by 2 bases, leaving 8 bases between them. Germline V lookup: CDR1 KGHSH, CDR2 LQKENI. The CDR3 runs 14 residues.

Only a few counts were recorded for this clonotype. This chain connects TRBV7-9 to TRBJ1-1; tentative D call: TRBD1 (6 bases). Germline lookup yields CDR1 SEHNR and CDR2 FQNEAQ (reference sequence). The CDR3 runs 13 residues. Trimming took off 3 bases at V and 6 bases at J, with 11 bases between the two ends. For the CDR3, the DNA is TGTGCCAGCAGCTTTCCCGAGGGGGCTGAAGCTTTCTTT. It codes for CASSFPEGAEAFF.

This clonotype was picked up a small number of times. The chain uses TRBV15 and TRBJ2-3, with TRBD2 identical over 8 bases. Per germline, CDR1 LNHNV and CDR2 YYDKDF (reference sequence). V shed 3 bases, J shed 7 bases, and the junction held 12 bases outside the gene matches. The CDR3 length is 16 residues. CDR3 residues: CATSRARAGGAYTQYF. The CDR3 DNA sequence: TGTGCCACCAGCAGGGCTCGTGCGGGGGGCGCCTATACGCAGTATTTT.

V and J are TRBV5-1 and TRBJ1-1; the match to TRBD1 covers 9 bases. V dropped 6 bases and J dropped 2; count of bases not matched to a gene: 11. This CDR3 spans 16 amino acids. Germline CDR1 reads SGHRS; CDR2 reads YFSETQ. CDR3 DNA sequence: TGCGCCAGCATCCTTACTCCGGGACAGGGAAACACTGAAGCTTTCTTT. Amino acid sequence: CASILTPGQGNTEAFF. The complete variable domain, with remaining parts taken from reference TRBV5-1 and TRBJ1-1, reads KAGVTQTPRYLIKTRGQQVTLSCSPISGHRSVSWYQQTPGQGLQFLFEYFSETQRNKGNFPGRFSGRQFSNSRSEMNVSTLELGDSALYLCASILTPGQGNTEAFFGQGTRLTVV.

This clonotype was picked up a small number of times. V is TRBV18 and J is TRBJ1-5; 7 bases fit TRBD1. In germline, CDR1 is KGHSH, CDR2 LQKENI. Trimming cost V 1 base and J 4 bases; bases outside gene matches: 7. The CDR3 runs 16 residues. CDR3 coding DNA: TGTGCCAGCTCACCACGGGCGGGACAGCTGAATCAGCCCCAGCATTTT. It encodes CASSPRAGQLNQPQHF.

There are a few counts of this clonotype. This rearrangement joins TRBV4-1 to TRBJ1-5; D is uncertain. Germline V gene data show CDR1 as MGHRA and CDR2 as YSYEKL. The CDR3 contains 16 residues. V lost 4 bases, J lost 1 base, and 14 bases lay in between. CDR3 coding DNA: TGCGCCAGCAGCCGAGTCGACGGTGAAAGCAATCAGCCCCAGCATTTT. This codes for CASSRVDGESNQPQHF.

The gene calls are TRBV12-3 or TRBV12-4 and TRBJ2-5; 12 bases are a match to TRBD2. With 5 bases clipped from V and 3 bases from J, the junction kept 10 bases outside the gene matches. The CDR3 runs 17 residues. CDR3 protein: CASSETSGGLGEETQYF. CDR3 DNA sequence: TGTGCCAGCAGTGAGACTAGCGGGGGCCTAGGGGAAGAGACCCAGTACTTC.

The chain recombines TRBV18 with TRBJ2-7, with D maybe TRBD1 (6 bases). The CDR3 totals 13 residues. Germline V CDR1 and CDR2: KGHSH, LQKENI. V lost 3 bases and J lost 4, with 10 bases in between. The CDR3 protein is CASSPTGRYEQYV. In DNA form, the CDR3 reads TGTGCCAGCTCACCCACAGGGCGGTACGAGCAGTACGTC.

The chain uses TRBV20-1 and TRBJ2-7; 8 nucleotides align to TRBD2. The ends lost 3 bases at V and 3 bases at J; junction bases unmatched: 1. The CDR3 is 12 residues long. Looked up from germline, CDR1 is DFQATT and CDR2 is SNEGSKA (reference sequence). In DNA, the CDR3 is TGCAGTGCTAGCCTAGCGGGCTACGAGCAGTACTTC. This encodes CSASLAGYEQYF.

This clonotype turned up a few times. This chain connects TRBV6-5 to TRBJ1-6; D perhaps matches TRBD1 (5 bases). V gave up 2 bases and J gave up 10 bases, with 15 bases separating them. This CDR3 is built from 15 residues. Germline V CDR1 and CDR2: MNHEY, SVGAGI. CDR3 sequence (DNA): TGTGCCAGCAGTTACGGGGCGAGGATAGGGTCACCCCTCCACTTT. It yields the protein CASSYGARIGSPLHF.

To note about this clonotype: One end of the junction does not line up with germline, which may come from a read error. CDR3 bases: TGTGCCAGCGGTTTGGCATATAGCAATCAGCCCCAGGATTTT. Translating gives CASGLAYSNQPQDF. The chain combines TRBV7-2 with TRBJ1-5; D is uncertain. This CDR3 contains 14 residues. Germline V lookup: CDR1 SGHTA, CDR2 FQGNSA.